The next 21 T cell receptor beta chains were all read from a single sample in a study of PD-1 blockade in classical Hodgkin lymphoma. All patients relapsed after autologous stem cell transplantation, and brentuximab vedotin exposure varied. Sequencing was performed with immunoSEQ multiplex PCR; in TCRdb, only in-frame clones are kept and a portion is missing. This sample yields 10,000 to 15,000 clones, of which about 83% are seen a single time; roughly 25% belongs to the top ten. The sample consisted of peripheral blood mononuclear cells (PBMCs), taken at baseline. The source is a human donor with classical Hodgkin lymphoma.

The chain links TRBV2 to TRBJ1-1; a weak D match, TRBD1 (5 bases). V shed 3 bases and J shed 1 base, with 12 bases lying between them. Germline V CDR1 and CDR2: SNHLY, FYNNEI. This CDR3 has 15 amino acids. DNA for the CDR3: TGTGCCAGCAGTGATGCTACCGGGGGGAACACTGAAGCTTTCTTT. It is translated as CASSDATGGNTEAFF.

The chain recombines TRBV7-8 with TRBJ2-3, with TRBD1 identical over 9 bases. The germline V gene has CDR1 SGHVS and CDR2 FQNEAQ. The CDR3 contains 16 residues. Trimming removed 5 bases from V and 6 bases from J; junction bases left unmatched: 12. CDR3 protein: CASSPRRDRVSDTQYF. DNA of the CDR3: TGTGCCAGCAGCCCCCGCCGGGACAGGGTTTCTGATACGCAGTATTTT.

On this clone itself: The junction departs from the called germline gene at one end, perhaps through a read error. The rearrangement uses TRBV7-7 and TRBJ2-7, with 9 nucleotides matching TRBD1. Germline-derived CDR1 and CDR2 are SSHAT and FNYEAQ (reference sequence). The CDR3 runs 13 residues. The CDR3 reads CASSTDRGGEQYF. Written as DNA, the CDR3 is TGTGCTAGCAGCACGGACAGGGGTGGCGAGCAGTACTTC.

This clone showed up just once. V and J are TRBV4-3 and TRBJ2-1; 7 bases are a match to TRBD2. Germline CDR1 and CDR2: LGHNA and YSLEER. The CDR3 is 16 residues long. J lost 0 bases, V lost 0 bases, and 2 bases had no gene match. CDR3 region: CASSQEGRDSYNEQFF. The CDR3 bases are TGCGCCAGCAGCCAAGAGGGGAGGGACTCCTACAATGAGCAGTTCTTC.

V gene TRBV28 combines with J gene TRBJ2-7, with unresolved D. Germline values: CDR1 MDHEN, CDR2 SYDVKM. The CDR3 has 14 amino acids. V was trimmed by 1 base and J by 0 bases, leaving 7 bases between them. For the CDR3, the DNA is TGTGCCAGCAGTTTATCTGATAGCTCCTACGAGCAGTACTTC. Its translation: CASSLSDSSYEQYF.

This rearrangement joins TRBV11-3 to TRBJ2-3, with D perhaps TRBD2 (7 bases). The length of the CDR3 is 17 residues. Germline CDR1 is SGHNT and CDR2 is YENEEA. Trimming cost V 4 bases and J 5 bases, with 22 bases left between them. The CDR3: CASSSGAGEVLEDTQYF. The DNA for the CDR3 is TGTGCCAGCAGCTCAGGGGCGGGGGAGGTGTTGGAAGATACGCAGTATTTT.

The gene calls are TRBV11-2 and TRBJ1-1; D perhaps matches TRBD1 (5 bases). CDR1 and CDR2 from the germline V gene are SGHAT and FQNNGV. The CDR3 is 15 amino acids. Trimming took 1 base from V and 0 from J, leaving 9 bases between them. CDR3 protein: CASSLVDSMNTEAFF. In DNA form, the CDR3 reads TGTGCCAGCAGCTTAGTTGACAGCATGAACACTGAAGCTTTCTTT.

The J gene is TRBJ2-5, the V gene TRBV7-2; D is perhaps TRBD1 (6 bases). The V gene lost 3 bases and the J gene lost 5 bases, with 13 bases spanning the gap. The CDR3 is 14 amino acids. Per the germline V gene, CDR1 is SGHTA and CDR2 is FQGNSA. The CDR3 bases are TGTGCCAGCAGCTTGAACAGGGCGGTGGAGACCCAGTACTTC. Its protein is CASSLNRAVETQYF.

J is TRBJ1-5 and V is TRBV5-6; D is perhaps TRBD1 (6 bases). CDR1 and CDR2 from the germline V gene are SGHDT and YYEEEE. The CDR3 spans 15 residues. With 4 bases removed from V and 7 bases from J, the gap between germline ends came to 18 bases. In DNA form, the CDR3 reads TGTGCCAGCAGCCCGCTAGGGGGAAGAAGCCAGCCCCAGCATTTT. Translated, it gives CASSPLGGRSQPQHF. The entire variable domain, with the rest obtained from reference TRBV5-6 and TRBJ1-5, is as follows: DAGVTQSPTHLIKTRGQQVTLRCSPKSGHDTVSWYQQALGQGPQFIFQYYEEEERQRGNFPDRFSGHQFPNYSSELNVNALLLGDSALYLCASSPLGGRSQPQHFGDGTRLSIL.

The rearrangement joins TRBV4-2 to TRBJ2-1; 7 bases align to TRBD2. CDR3 length: 16 residues. The J segment lost 2 bases and the V segment lost 0 bases, leaving 4 bases of the junction unmatched. The germline CDR1 and CDR2 sequences are LGHNA and YNFKEQ. The CDR3 nucleotides are TGTGCCAGCAGCCAAGATCATGGACTAGCCTACAATGAGCAGTTCTTC. Encoded protein: CASSQDHGLAYNEQFF.

The J gene is TRBJ1-2, the V gene TRBV4-3, with no clear D. Germline values: CDR1 LGHNA, CDR2 YSLEER. The ends were cut back, 2 bases at V and 4 bases at J, with 14 bases in the middle. CDR3 length: 15 amino acids. CDR3 region: CASSQNLGGVYGYTF. The CDR3 DNA reads TGCGCCAGCAGCCAAAATCTTGGCGGTGTCTATGGCTACACCTTC.

The genes are TRBV6-6 and TRBJ1-6; D gene uncertain. Between the trimmed V and J ends, which lost 4 bases and 11 bases, there was a span of 12 bases. Per germline, CDR1 MNHNY and CDR2 SVGAGI (reference sequence). The CDR3 spans 13 residues. CDR3 protein: CASSFGERTPLHF. The CDR3 DNA follows: TGTGCCAGCAGTTTCGGGGAACGCACACCCCTCCACTTT.

V is TRBV27 and J is TRBJ2-2; D gene ambiguous. Germline V gene sequence: CDR1 MNHEY, CDR2 SMNVEV (reference sequence). V lost 5 bases to trimming and J lost 1 base, with 8 bases between them. The CDR3 sequence is 14 residues long. CDR3 region: CASSPAGNTGELFF. In nucleotides, the CDR3 is TGTGCCAGCAGTCCGGCTGGGAACACCGGGGAGCTGTTTTTT.

This chain connects TRBV7-2 to TRBJ2-2, with 7 nucleotides matching TRBD2. Per the germline V gene, CDR1 is SGHTA and CDR2 is FQGNSA. Trimming cost V 4 bases and J 6 bases; bases outside gene matches: 5. This CDR3 contains 14 residues. The CDR3 sequence: CASSSRDYAGELFF. CDR3 nucleotides: TGTGCCAGCAGCTCAAGGGACTACGCCGGGGAGCTGTTTTTT.

The chain carries TRBV7-6 and TRBJ2-3, with 9 bases aligning to TRBD2. The CDR3 totals 15 residues. Germline lookup yields CDR1 SGHVS and CDR2 FNYEAQ. V lost 1 base and J lost 10; bases outside the gene matches: 9. CDR3 in amino acids: CASSLGGGAARAQYF. CDR3 DNA: TGTGCCAGCAGCTTAGGCGGGGGGGCGGCCAGGGCGCAGTATTTT.

DNA of the CDR3: TGCGCCAGCAGCCAAGATAGCGTCTCTAACTATGGCTACACCTTC. Translating it yields CASSQDSVSNYGYTF. The chain links TRBV4-3 to TRBJ1-2; D is uncertain. This CDR3 comprises 15 residues. V was trimmed by 0 bases and J by 0 bases, leaving 8 bases between them. Germline V gives CDR1 LGHNA, CDR2 YSLEER.

This clone appeared once. This chain links TRBV7-9 with TRBJ1-1; D not certain. The CDR3 consists of 13 residues. V lost 7 bases and J lost 0, with 9 bases in between. Looked up from germline, CDR1 is SEHNR and CDR2 is FQNEAQ (reference sequence). CDR3 loop: CASTRIMNTEAFF. In DNA, the CDR3 is TGTGCCAGCACCCGAATAATGAACACTGAAGCTTTCTTT. Together with reference TRBV7-9 and TRBJ1-1, the CDR3 gives the full variable domain: DTGVSQNPRHKITKRGQNVTFRCDPISEHNRLYWYRQTLGQGPEFLTYFQNEAQLEKSRLLSDRFSAERPKGSFSTLEIQRTEQGDSAMYLCASTRIMNTEAFFGQGTRLTVV.

The CDR3 nucleotides are TGCGCCAGCAGCCCGCGGGGAGGTGATCTTGGCTACACCTTC. It translates to CASSPRGGDLGYTF. This chain uses TRBV5-1 with TRBJ1-2; D ambiguous. The CDR3 loop spans 14 amino acids. V was cut by 4 bases and J by 7 bases, with 17 bases left in between. Germline CDR1 is SGHRS and CDR2 is YFSETQ.

This chain uses TRBV6-1 with TRBJ1-6, with 7 bases lining up with TRBD1. The CDR3 spans 14 residues. Germline V gene data show CDR1 as MNHNS and CDR2 as SASEGT. The V segment lost 7 bases and the J segment 0 bases; nucleotides outside the gene matches: 0. The CDR3 DNA sequence: TGTGCCAGCAAGGGGGCCTCCTATAATTCACCCCTCCACTTT. It yields the protein CASKGASYNSPLHF.

The chain uses TRBV5-5 and TRBJ1-4; D unresolved. Germline assignment: CDR1 SGHKS and CDR2 YYEKEE (reference sequence). The CDR3 has 15 residues. V was shortened by 4 bases and J by 9 bases, with 19 bases between the two germline ends. The CDR3 sequence: CASSRGFSEHQKLFF. CDR3 DNA: TGTGCCAGCAGCCGTGGGTTTTCTGAGCATCAAAAACTGTTTTTT.

DNA of the CDR3: TGTGCCAGCAGCTTCTGGGACGGCCGGCGCGAGCAGTACTTC. Protein: CASSFWDGRREQYF. This chain links TRBV7-8 with TRBJ2-7, with D perhaps given as TRBD1 or TRBD2 (5 bases each). Germline CDR1 reads SGHVS; CDR2 reads FQNEAQ. Trimming removed 3 bases from V and 6 bases from J, with 15 bases in between. The CDR3 extends over 14 amino acids.